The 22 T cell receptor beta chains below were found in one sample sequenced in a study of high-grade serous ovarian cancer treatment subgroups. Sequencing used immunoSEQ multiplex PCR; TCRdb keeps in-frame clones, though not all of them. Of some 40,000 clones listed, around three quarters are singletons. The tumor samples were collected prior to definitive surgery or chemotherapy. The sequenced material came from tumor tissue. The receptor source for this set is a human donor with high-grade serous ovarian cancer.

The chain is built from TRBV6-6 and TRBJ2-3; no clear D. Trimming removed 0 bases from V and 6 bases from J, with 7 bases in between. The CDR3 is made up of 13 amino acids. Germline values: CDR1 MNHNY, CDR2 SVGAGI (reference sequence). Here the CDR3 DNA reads TGTGCCAGCAGTTACTCCCGCTACGATACGCAGTATTTT. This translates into CASSYSRYDTQYF.

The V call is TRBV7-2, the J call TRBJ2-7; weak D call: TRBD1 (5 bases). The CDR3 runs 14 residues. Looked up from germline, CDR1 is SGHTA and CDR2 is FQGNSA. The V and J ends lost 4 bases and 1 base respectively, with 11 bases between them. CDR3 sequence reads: CASSSQGLSYEQYF. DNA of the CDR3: TGTGCCAGCAGCTCTCAGGGCCTATCCTACGAGCAGTACTTC.

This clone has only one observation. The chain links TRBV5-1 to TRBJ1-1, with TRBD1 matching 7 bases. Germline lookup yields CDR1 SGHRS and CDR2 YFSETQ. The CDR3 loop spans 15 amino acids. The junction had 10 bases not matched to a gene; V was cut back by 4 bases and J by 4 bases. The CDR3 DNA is TGCGCCAGCAGCCCCCAGGGGGTATCTGCCACTGAAGCTTTCTTT. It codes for CASSPQGVSATEAFF.

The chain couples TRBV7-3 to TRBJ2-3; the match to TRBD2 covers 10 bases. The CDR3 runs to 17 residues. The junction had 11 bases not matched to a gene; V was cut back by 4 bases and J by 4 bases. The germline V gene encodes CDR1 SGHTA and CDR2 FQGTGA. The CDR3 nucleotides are TGTGCCAGCAGCTCCGGAACTCTAGCGGGAGTATCAGATACGCAGTATTTT. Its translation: CASSSGTLAGVSDTQYF.

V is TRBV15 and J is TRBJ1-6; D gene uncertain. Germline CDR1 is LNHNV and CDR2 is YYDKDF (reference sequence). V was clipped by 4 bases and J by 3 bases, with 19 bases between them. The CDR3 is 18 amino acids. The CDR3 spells CATSKQYTGDLYNSPLHF. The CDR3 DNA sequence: TGTGCCACCAGCAAACAGTACACGGGCGATCTCTATAATTCACCCCTCCACTTT.

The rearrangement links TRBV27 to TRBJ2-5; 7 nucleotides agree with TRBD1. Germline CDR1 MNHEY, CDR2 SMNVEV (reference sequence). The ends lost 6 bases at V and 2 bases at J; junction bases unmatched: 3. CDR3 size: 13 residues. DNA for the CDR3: TGTGCCAGCAGATCAGGGGGACAAGAGACCCAGTACTTC. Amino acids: CASRSGGQETQYF.

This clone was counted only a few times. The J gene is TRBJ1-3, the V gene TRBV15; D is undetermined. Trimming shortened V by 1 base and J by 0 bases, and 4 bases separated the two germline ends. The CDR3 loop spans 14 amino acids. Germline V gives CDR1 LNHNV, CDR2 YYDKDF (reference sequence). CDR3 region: CATSRGDSGNTIYF. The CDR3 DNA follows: TGTGCCACCAGCAGAGGGGACTCTGGAAACACCATATATTTT.

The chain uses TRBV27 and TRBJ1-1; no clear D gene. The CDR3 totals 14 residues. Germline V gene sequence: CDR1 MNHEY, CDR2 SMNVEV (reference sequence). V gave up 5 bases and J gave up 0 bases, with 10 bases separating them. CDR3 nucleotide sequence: TGTGCCAGCAGTGGGTTCGGGATGAACACTGAAGCTTTCTTT. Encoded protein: CASSGFGMNTEAFF.

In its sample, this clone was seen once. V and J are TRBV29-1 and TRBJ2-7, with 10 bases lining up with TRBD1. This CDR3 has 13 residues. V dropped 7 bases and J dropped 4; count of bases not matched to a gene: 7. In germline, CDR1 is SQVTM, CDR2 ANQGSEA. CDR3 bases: TGCAGCGCGAGGGACAGGGGTAGGTACGAGCAGTACTTC. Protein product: CSARDRGRYEQYF.

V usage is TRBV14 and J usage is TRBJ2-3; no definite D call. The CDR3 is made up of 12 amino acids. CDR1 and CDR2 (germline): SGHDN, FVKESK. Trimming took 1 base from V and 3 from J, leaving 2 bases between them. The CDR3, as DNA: TGTGCCAGCAGCCAAGTTACAGATACGCAGTATTTT. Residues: CASSQVTDTQYF.

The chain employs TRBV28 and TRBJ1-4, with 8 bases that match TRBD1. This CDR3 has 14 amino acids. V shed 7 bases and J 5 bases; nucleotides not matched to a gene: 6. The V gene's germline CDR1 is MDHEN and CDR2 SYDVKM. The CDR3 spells CASKWGDRNEKLFF. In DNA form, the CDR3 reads TGTGCCAGCAAATGGGGGGACAGGAATGAAAAACTGTTTTTT. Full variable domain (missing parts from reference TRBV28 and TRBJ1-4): DVKVTQSSRYLVKRTGEKVFLECVQDMDHENMFWYRQDPGLGLRLIYFSYDVKMKEKGDIPEGYSVSREKKERFSLILESASTNQTSMYLCASKWGDRNEKLFFGSGTQLSVL.

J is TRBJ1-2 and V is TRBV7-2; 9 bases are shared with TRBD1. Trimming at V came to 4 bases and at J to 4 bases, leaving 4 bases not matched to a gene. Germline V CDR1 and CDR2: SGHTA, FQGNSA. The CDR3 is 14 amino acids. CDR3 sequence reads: CASSSGTGTYGYTF. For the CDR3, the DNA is TGTGCCAGCAGCTCCGGGACAGGGACCTATGGCTACACCTTC.

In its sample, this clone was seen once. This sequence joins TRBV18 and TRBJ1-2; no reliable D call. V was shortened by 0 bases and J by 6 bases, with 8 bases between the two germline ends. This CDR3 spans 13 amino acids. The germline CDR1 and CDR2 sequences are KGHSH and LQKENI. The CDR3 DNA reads TGTGCCAGCTCACCACCGTCGGGAGATGGCTACACCTTC. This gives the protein CASSPPSGDGYTF.

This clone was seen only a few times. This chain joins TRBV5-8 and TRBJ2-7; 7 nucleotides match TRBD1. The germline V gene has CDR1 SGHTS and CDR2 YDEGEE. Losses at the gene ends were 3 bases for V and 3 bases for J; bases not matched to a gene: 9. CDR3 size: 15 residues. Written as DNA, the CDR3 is TGTGCCAGCAGCTCAGCCGGGACAGCCTTCTACGAGCAGTACTTC. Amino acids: CASSSAGTAFYEQYF.

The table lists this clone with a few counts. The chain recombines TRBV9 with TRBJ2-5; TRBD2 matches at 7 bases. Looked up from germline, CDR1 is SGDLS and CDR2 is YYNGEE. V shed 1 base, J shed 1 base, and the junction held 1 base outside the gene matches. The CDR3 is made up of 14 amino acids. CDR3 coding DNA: TGTGCCAGCAGCGTAAGCGGGGTCCAAGAGACCCAGTACTTC. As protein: CASSVSGVQETQYF.

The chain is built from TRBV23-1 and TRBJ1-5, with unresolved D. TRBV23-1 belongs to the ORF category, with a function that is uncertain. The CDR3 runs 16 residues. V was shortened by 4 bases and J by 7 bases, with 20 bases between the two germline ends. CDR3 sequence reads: CASSRFLHREGQPQHF. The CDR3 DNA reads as TGCGCCAGCAGTCGGTTCCTCCATCGGGAGGGCCAGCCCCAGCATTTT.

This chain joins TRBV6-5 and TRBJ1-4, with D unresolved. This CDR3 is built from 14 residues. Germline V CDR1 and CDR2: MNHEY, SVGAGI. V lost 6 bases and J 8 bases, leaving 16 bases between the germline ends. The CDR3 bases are TGTGCCAGCAGACGAACCGAGGGTTACGAAAAACTGTTTTTT. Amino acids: CASRRTEGYEKLFF.

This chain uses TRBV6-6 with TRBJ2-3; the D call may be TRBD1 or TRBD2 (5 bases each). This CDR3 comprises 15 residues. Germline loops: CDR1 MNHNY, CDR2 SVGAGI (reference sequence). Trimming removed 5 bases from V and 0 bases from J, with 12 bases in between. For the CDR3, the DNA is TGTGCCAGCAGTCTCAGCGAGGGGAGCACAGATACGCAGTATTTT. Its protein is CASSLSEGSTDTQYF.

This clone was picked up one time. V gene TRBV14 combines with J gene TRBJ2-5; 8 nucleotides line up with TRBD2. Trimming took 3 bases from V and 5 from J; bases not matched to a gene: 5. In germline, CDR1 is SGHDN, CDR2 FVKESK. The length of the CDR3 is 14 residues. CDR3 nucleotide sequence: TGTGCCAGCAGCCACAGCGGGAGTTCGGAGACCCAGTACTTC. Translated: CASSHSGSSETQYF. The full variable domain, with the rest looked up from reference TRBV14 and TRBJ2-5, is EAGVTQFPSHSVIEKGQTVTLRCDPISGHDNLYWYRRVMGKEIKFLLHFVKESKQDESGMPNNRFLAERTGGTYSTLKVQPAELEDSGVYFCASSHSGSSETQYFGPGTRLLVL.

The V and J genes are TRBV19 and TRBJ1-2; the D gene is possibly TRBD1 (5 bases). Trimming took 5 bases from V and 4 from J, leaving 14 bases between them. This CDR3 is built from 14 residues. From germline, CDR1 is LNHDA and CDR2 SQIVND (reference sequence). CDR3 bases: TGTGCCAGTAGTCCCTCGGGGGTTTCCTATGGCTACACCTTC. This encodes CASSPSGVSYGYTF.

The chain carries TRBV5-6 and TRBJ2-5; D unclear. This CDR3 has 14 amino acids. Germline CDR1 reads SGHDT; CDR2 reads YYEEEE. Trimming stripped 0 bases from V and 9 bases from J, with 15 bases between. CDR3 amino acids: CASSLAVGLSAQYF. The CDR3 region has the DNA TGTGCCAGCAGCTTGGCGGTCGGCTTGAGCGCCCAGTACTTC.

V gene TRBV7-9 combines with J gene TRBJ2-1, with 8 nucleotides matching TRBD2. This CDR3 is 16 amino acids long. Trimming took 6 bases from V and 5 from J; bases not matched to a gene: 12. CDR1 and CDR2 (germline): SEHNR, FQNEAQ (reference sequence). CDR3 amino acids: CASSSKSGRSHNEQFF. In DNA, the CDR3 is TGTGCCAGCAGTTCTAAAAGCGGGAGAAGCCACAATGAGCAGTTCTTC.